Following are 8 T cell receptor beta chains from one sample sequenced in a study of blood T cells in healthy people across ages. For the second PCR, which ran for about 6 to 11 cycles, a sample-barcoded 5' primer and a J-beta primer mix were used. TCRdb reprocessed the 5' RACE reads via MiXCR and lists one record per CDR3 protein. The profile covers 710,000 or so distinct CDR3 sequences, with about 20% appearing a single time and 20% to 25% taken by the ten largest. Material for sequencing was blood. All receptors derive from a man between 65 and 85 years old in good health.

This clonotype showed up just a few times. The V gene is TRBV15, the J gene TRBJ1-4; 10 bases align to TRBD1. This CDR3 has 14 amino acids. V was pared by 1 base and J by 15 bases, with 8 bases of the junction left unmatched. CDR1 is LNHNV and CDR2 is YYDKDF in the germline V gene (reference sequence). In nucleotides, the CDR3 is TGTGCCACCAGCAGAGTGGGGGGACAGGGGTATTTGTTTTTT. As protein: CATSRVGGQGYLFF.

J is TRBJ2-7 and V is TRBV6-5, with D hard to call. Trimming took 6 bases from V and 4 from J, leaving 13 bases between them. CDR1 is MNHEY, CDR2 SVGAGI, per germline. The CDR3 consists of 13 residues. The CDR3 DNA sequence: TGTGCCAGCAGGTCCCCGGGTTTGTACGAGCAGTACTTC. Translated, it gives CASRSPGLYEQYF.

The rearrangement joins TRBV7-2 to TRBJ2-3, with D perhaps being TRBD1 or TRBD2 (5 bases each). The germline V gene encodes CDR1 SGHTA and CDR2 FQGNSA. Trimming pared 2 bases from V and 4 bases from J, leaving 13 bases between. This CDR3 contains 15 residues. The CDR3 bases are TGTGCCAGCAGCTTATTTGGGACCAATCCAGATACGCAGTATTTT. It is translated as CASSLFGTNPDTQYF.

This chain links TRBV20-1 with TRBJ2-5, with 7 bases matching TRBD2. The J call may be faulty, since TRBJ2-7 better matches the DNA end. From germline, CDR1 is DFQATT and CDR2 SNEGSKA (reference sequence). The CDR3 has 13 amino acids. This CDR3 is CSASKSGEGEQYV. CDR3 coding DNA: TGCAGTGCTAGTAAGTCGGGGGAGGGCGAGCAGTACGTC.

The rearrangement links TRBV2 to TRBJ1-2, with D uncertain. From germline, CDR1 is SNHLY and CDR2 FYNNEI. Trimming shortened V by 10 bases and J by 3 bases, and 15 bases separated the two germline ends. The CDR3 sequence is 13 residues long. CDR3 amino acids: CATGPYGDYGYTF. The CDR3 region has the DNA TGTGCCACCGGGCCCTATGGGGACTATGGCTACACCTTC.

The chain links TRBV20-1 to TRBJ2-1, with 7 bases lining up with TRBD2. Unmatched junction bases numbered 6, after V lost 3 bases and J lost 7 bases. Germline V gives CDR1 DFQATT, CDR2 SNEGSKA (reference sequence). This CDR3 has 13 residues. The CDR3 reads CSARAGVGNEQFF. The DNA of the CDR3 is TGCAGTGCTAGGGCGGGAGTGGGGAATGAGCAGTTCTTC.

A few counts support this clonotype. This chain uses TRBV5-1 with TRBJ2-1; perhaps TRBD1 as D (5 bases). Trimming removed 4 bases at V and 2 bases at J, with 10 bases between. Germline CDR1 and CDR2: SGHRS and YFSETQ. This CDR3 is 14 amino acids long. In nucleotides, the CDR3 is TGCGCCAGCAGCACAGACAGTGCCTACAATGAGCAGTTCTTC. It translates to CASSTDSAYNEQFF. The entire variable domain, with the rest obtained from reference TRBV5-1 and TRBJ2-1, is as follows: KAGVTQTPRYLIKTRGQQVTLSCSPISGHRSVSWYQQTPGQGLQFLFEYFSETQRNKGNFPGRFSGRQFSNSRSEMNVSTLELGDSALYLCASSTDSAYNEQFFGPGTRLTVL.

This clonotype was seen a handful of times. This chain joins TRBV7-2 and TRBJ1-2; D may be TRBD1 (6 bases). The length of the CDR3 is 15 residues. Germline loops: CDR1 SGHTA, CDR2 FQGNSA. The V and J ends lost 0 bases and 2 bases respectively, with 10 bases between them. The DNA of the CDR3 is TGTGCCAGCAGCTTAGCTTCGACAGGAAACTATGGCTACACCTTC. It encodes CASSLASTGNYGYTF. The variable domain in full, with the rest retrieved from reference TRBV7-2 and TRBJ1-2, is GAGVSQSPSNKVTEKGKDVELRCDPISGHTALYWYRQSLGQGLEFLIYFQGNSAPDKSGLPSDRFSAERTGGSVSTLTIQRTQQEDSAVYLCASSLASTGNYGYTFGSGTRLTVV.